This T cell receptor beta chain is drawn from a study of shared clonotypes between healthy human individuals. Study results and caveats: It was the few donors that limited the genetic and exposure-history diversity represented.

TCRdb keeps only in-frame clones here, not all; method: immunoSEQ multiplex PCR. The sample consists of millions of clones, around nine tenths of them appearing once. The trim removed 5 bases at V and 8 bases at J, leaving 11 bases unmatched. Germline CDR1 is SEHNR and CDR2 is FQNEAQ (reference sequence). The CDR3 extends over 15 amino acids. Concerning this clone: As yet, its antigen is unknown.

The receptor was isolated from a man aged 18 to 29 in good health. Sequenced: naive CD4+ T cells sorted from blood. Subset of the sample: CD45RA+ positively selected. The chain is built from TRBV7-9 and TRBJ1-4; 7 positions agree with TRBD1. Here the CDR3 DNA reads TGTGCCAGCAGCCCACGACAGGGCCGTAAGGAAAAACTGTTTTTT. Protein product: CASSPRQGRKEKLFF. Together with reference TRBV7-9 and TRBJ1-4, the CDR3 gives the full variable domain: DTGVSQNPRHKITKRGQNVTFRCDPISEHNRLYWYRQTLGQGPEFLTYFQNEAQLEKSRLLSDRFSAERPKGSFSTLEIQRTEQGDSAMYLCASSPRQGRKEKLFFGSGTQLSVL.